This TCR beta chain was captured in a study of identifying expanded T cells in peripheral blood. The data were produced by immunoSEQ multiplex PCR, yet TCRdb's version contains in-frame clones alone and is incomplete. The sample consists of more than 50,000 clones, approximately 83% of them appearing once. Healthy donors had no documented immune events, such as infections, while sampled. Study-wide results and limits: Variance in clone template counts between two-week samples significantly increased with total template count across all healthy donors.

Of note for this clone: No antigen is known for it.

V was clipped by 1 base and J by 8 bases, with 11 bases between them. The CDR3 runs to 12 residues. Germline CDR1 and CDR2: SQVTM and ANQGSEA. This receptor was obtained from a person between 18 and 70 years old in good health. Sequencing input: blood. This sequence joins TRBV29-1 and TRBJ1-2; D possibly corresponds to TRBD1 (5 bases). The CDR3 spells CSVEGGIGGYTF. The DNA of the CDR3 is TGCAGCGTTGAAGGGGGGATAGGAGGCTACACCTTC.